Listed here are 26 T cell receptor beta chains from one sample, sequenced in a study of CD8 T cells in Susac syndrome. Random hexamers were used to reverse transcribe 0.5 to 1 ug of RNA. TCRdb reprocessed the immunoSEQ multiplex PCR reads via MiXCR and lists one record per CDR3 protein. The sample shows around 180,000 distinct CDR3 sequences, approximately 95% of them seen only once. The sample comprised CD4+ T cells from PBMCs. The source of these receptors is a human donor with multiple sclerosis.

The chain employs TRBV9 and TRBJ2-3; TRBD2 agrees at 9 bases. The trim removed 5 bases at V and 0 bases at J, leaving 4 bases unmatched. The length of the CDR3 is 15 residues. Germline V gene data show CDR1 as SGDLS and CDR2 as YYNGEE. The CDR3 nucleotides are TGTGCCAGCAGGAGAGGACTAGCGAGCACAGATACGCAGTATTTT. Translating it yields CASRRGLASTDTQYF.

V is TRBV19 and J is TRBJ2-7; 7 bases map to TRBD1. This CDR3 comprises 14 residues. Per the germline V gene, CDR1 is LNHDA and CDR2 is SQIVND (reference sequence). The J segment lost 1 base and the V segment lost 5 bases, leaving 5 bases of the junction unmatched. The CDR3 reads CASSAPGQSYEQYF. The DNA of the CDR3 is TGTGCCAGTAGTGCCCCGGGACAGTCCTACGAGCAGTACTTC.

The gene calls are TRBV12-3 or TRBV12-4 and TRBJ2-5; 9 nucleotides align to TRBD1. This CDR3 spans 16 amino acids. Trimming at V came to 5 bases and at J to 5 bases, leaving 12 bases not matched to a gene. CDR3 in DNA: TGTGCCAGCAGTAAAGGGGACAGGGCTTTTATGGAGACCCAGTACTTC. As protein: CASSKGDRAFMETQYF.

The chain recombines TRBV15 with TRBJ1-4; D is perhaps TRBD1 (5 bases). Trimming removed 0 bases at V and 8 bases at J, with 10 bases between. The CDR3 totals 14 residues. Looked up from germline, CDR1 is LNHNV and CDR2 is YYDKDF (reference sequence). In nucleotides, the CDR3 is TGTGCCACCAGCAGAGATCGGGGGGACGAAAAACTGTTTTTT. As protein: CATSRDRGDEKLFF.

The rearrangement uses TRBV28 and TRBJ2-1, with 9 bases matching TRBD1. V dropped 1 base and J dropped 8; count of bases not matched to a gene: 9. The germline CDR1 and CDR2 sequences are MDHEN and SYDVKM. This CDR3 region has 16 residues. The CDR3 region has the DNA TGTGCCAGCAGTTTATTCGGACAGGGGAAGGCAGATGAGCAGTTCTTC. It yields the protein CASSLFGQGKADEQFF.

In DNA, the CDR3 is TGCAGTGCTAGTGTAGACAGGGTAGAAGAGACCCAGTACTTC. Amino acid sequence: CSASVDRVEETQYF. The chain links TRBV20-1 to TRBJ2-5, with 7 positions matching TRBD1. Germline-derived CDR1 and CDR2 are DFQATT and SNEGSKA (reference sequence). The CDR3 is 14 amino acids. V dropped 3 bases and J dropped 3; count of bases not matched to a gene: 7.

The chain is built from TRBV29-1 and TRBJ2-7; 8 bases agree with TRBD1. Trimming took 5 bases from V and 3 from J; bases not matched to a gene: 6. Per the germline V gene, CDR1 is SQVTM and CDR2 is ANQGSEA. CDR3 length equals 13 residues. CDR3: CSVSGTGNYEQYF. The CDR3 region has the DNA TGCAGCGTTTCCGGGACAGGTAACTACGAGCAGTACTTC.

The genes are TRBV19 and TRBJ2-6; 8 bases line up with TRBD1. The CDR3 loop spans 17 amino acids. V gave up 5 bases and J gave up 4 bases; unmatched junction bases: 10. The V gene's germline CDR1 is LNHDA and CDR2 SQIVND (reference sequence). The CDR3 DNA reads TGTGCCAGTAGTCTAGGGCAGGGGGCAAAGGGGGCCAACGTCCTGACTTTC. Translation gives CASSLGQGAKGANVLTF.

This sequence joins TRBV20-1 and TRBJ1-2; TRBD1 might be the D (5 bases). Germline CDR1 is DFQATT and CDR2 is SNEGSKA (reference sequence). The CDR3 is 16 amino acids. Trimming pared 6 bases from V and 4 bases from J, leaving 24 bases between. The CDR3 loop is CSAAPKRTPWGYGYTF. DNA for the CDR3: TGCAGTGCCGCACCGAAAAGGACACCTTGGGGCTATGGCTACACCTTC.

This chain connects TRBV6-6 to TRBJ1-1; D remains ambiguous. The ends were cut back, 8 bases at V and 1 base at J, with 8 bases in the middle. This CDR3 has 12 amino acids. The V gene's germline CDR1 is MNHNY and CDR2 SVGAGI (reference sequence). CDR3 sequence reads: CASAGPNTEAFF. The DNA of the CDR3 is TGTGCCAGCGCCGGGCCGAACACTGAAGCTTTCTTT.

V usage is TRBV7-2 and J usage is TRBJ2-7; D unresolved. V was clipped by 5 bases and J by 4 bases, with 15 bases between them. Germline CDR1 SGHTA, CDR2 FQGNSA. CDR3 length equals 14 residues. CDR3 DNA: TGTGCCAGCAGCACCGACATGGTGACGTACGAGCAGTACTTC. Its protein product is CASSTDMVTYEQYF.

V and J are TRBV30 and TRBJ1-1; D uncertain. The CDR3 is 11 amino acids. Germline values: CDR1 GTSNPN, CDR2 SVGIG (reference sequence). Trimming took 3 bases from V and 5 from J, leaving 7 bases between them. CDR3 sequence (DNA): TGTGCCTGGAGGGGATTGACTGAAGCTTTCTTT. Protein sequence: CAWRGLTEAFF.

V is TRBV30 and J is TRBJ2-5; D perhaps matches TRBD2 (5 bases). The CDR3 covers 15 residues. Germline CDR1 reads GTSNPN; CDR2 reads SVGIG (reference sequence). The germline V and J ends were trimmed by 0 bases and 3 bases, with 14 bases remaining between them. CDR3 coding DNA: TGTGCCTGGAGTGTATTTGCACGGGGAGAAGAGACCCAGTACTTC. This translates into CAWSVFARGEETQYF.

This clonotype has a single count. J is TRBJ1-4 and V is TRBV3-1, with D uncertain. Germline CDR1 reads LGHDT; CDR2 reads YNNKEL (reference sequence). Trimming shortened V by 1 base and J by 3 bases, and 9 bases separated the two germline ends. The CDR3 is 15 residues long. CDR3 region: CASSQVNLPNEKLFF. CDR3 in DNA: TGTGCCAGCAGCCAAGTGAACTTACCTAATGAAAAACTGTTTTTT.

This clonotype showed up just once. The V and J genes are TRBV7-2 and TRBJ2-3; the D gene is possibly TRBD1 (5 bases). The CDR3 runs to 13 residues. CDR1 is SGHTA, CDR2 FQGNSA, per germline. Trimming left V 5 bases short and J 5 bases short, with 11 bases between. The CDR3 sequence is CASSTDQGDTQYF. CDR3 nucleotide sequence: TGTGCCAGCAGCACGGATCAGGGAGATACGCAGTATTTT.

The CDR3 coding sequence is TGCAGCGTTGAATTGGCGGGTCCAGGGGAATCATCGCAGTACTTC. This encodes CSVELAGPGESSQYF. The chain combines TRBV29-1 with TRBJ2-7, with D possibly matching TRBD1 (6 bases). V dropped 2 bases and J dropped 9 bases, with 23 bases sitting between them. Germline V gene lookup returns CDR1 SQVTM and CDR2 ANQGSEA. The CDR3 is 15 amino acids.

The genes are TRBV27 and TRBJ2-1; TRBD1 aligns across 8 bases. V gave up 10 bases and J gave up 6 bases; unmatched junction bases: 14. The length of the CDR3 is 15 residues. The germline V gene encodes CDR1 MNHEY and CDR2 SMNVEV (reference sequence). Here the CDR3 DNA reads TGTGCCACCTCGTGGACAGGGCGGAGAGGCAATGAGCAGTTCTTC. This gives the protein CATSWTGRRGNEQFF.

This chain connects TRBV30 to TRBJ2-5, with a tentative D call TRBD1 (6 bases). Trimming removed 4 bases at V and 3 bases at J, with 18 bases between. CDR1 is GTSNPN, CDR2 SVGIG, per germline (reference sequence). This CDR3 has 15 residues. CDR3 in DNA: TGTGCCTGGACTCGACAAGGGGGTGACGAAGAGACCCAGTACTTC. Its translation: CAWTRQGGDEETQYF.

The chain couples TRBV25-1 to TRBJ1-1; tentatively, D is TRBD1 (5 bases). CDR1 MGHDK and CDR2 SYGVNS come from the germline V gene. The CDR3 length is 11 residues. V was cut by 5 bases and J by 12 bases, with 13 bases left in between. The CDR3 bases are TGTGCCAGCAGTAGACCGGGACGAACTTTCTTT. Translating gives CASSRPGRTFF.

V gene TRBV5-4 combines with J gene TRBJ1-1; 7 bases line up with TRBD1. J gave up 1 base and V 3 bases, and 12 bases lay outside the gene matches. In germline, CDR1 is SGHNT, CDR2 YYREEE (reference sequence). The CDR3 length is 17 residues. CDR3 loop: CASSSMTGFDKNTEAFF. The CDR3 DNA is TGTGCCAGCAGCTCGATGACAGGGTTCGATAAGAACACTGAAGCTTTCTTT.

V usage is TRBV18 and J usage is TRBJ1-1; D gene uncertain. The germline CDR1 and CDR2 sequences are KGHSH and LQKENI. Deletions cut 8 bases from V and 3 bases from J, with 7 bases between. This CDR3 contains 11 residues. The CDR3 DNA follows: TGTGCCAGCACCGAGGACACTGAAGCTTTCTTT. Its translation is CASTEDTEAFF.

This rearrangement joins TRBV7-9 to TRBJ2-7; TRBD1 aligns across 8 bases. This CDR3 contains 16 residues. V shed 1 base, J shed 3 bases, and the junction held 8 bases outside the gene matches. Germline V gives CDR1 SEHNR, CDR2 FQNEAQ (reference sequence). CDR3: CASSLESAGTGYEQYF. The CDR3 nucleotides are TGTGCCAGCAGCTTAGAGTCCGCCGGGACAGGCTACGAGCAGTACTTC.

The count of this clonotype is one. The CDR3 DNA sequence: TGCAGCGTTGTGCGGGACAGGGTCGGGGAGCTGTTTTTT. This codes for CSVVRDRVGELFF. The chain has TRBV29-1 and TRBJ2-2, with TRBD1 matching over 9 bases. The CDR3 spans 13 residues. Germline V gene sequence: CDR1 SQVTM, CDR2 ANQGSEA. V was clipped by 4 bases and J by 7 bases; unmatched bases: 4.

The CDR3 reads CASSVDQETQYF. CDR3 nucleotide sequence: TGCGCCAGCAGCGTGGACCAAGAGACCCAGTACTTC. The chain carries TRBV5-1 and TRBJ2-5; D not certain. This CDR3 spans 12 amino acids. V was trimmed by 4 bases and J by 0 bases, leaving 4 bases between them. The V gene's germline CDR1 is SGHRS and CDR2 YFSETQ.

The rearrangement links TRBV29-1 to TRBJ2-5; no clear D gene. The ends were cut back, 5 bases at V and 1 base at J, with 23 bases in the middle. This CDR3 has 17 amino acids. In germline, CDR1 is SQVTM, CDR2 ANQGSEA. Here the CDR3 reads CSVLSSLRGLIQETQYF. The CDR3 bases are TGCAGCGTTCTGTCCAGCCTACGTGGCCTTATCCAAGAGACCCAGTACTTC.

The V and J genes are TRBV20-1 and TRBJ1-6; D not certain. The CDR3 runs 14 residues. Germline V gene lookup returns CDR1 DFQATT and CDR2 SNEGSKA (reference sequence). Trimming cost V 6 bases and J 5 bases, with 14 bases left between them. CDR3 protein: CSAAGSGDNSPLHF. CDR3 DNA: TGCAGTGCGGCCGGCAGCGGAGATAATTCACCCCTCCACTTT.